Included here is one T cell receptor (beta chain) sequence, with context. The table came from immunoSEQ multiplex PCR; TCRdb's copy has only in-frame clones and leaves some out. The sample lists 50,000 to 60,000 clones, 75% to 90% occurring once. The data were taken from a study of OX40 agonist ivuxolimab in advanced cancers. Trimming removed 7 bases at V and 1 base at J, with 13 bases between. Per the germline V gene, CDR1 is LNHDA and CDR2 is SQIVND (reference sequence). This CDR3 comprises 15 residues. The V and J genes are TRBV19 and TRBJ1-4; no definite D call. The TCR was taken from an adult with an advanced solid tumor such as melanoma, head and neck, liver or kidney cancer. The source material was CD4+ or CD8+ T cells sorted from blood, sampled in a trial of the OX40 agonist ivuxolimab. Here the CDR3 reads CASIDRVKTNEKLFF. The CDR3 DNA follows: TGTGCCAGTATCGACCGGGTCAAAACTAATGAAAAACTGTTTTTT.